The 12 T cell receptor beta chains below come from one sample, sequenced in a study of cytotoxic CD8 clonotypes in ibrutinib-treated CLL. Produced via immunoSEQ multiplex PCR; TCRdb's table is partial and in-frame only. This table holds over 70,000 clones, 79% found once. The sequences come from PBMCs, collected after 12 months of ibrutinib treatment. The receptors originated from a human donor with chronic lymphocytic leukemia.

The chain recombines TRBV28 with TRBJ2-7, with D perhaps TRBD1 (5 bases). CDR1 is MDHEN and CDR2 is SYDVKM in the germline V gene. The CDR3 is 13 amino acids. The ends were cut back, 6 bases at V and 0 bases at J, with 9 bases in the middle. CDR3 sequence: CASRDMGSYEQYF. Written as DNA, the CDR3 is TGTGCCAGCAGGGACATGGGCTCCTACGAGCAGTACTTC.

This clone was detected only a few times. The chain joins TRBV6-5 to TRBJ2-7; D might be TRBD1 (6 bases). Germline V CDR1 and CDR2: MNHEY, SVGAGI. Trimming cost V 0 bases and J 3 bases, with 12 bases left between them. There are 15 residues in the CDR3. Here the CDR3 reads CASSYSGDMFYEQYF. The CDR3 coding sequence is TGTGCCAGCAGTTACTCAGGGGACATGTTCTACGAGCAGTACTTC.

A single count supports this clone. The chain uses TRBV7-2 and TRBJ2-7, with D possibly being TRBD1 (6 bases). Germline values: CDR1 SGHTA, CDR2 FQGNSA. The CDR3 runs 13 residues. Deletions cut 2 bases from V and 5 bases from J, with 10 bases between. The CDR3 region is CASSLTRDNEQYF. The CDR3 nucleotides are TGTGCCAGCAGCTTAACCCGGGACAACGAGCAGTACTTC.

The V call is TRBV19, the J call TRBJ1-1; 11 bases agree with TRBD1. Unmatched junction bases numbered 6, after V lost 3 bases and J lost 6 bases. This CDR3 is 15 amino acids long. From germline, CDR1 is LNHDA and CDR2 SQIVND (reference sequence). For the CDR3, the DNA is TGTGCCAGTAGTATGGGACAGGGGGGTCGGGCTGAAGCTTTCTTT. It encodes CASSMGQGGRAEAFF.

The table lists this clone with a few counts. The chain has TRBV28 and TRBJ2-4; D perhaps matches TRBD2 (6 bases). This CDR3 has 14 residues. The V end lost 10 bases, the J end lost 0 bases, and 13 bases lay between the germline ends. Germline assignment: CDR1 MDHEN and CDR2 SYDVKM. The CDR3 nucleotides are TGTGCCACCCTCGGGGGACTAGCCAAAAACATTCAGTACTTC. This codes for CATLGGLAKNIQYF.

This chain uses TRBV4-1 with TRBJ2-6, with 8 bases fitting TRBD1. The CDR3 covers 19 residues. V lost 3 bases, J lost 2 bases, and 12 bases stayed unmatched. Germline V gene data show CDR1 as MGHRA and CDR2 as YSYEKL. For the CDR3, the DNA is TGCGCCAGCAGCCAGGCCTCGGACAGGGAAGGAGCTGGGGCCAACGTCCTGACTTTC. Translation: CASSQASDREGAGANVLTF.

There are a few counts of this clone. This sequence joins TRBV2 and TRBJ1-5; D uncertain. The CDR3 spans 12 residues. The V end lost 6 bases, the J end lost 5 bases, and 8 bases lay between the germline ends. The V gene's germline CDR1 is SNHLY and CDR2 FYNNEI. CDR3 coding DNA: TGTGCCAGCAGGGGAGCCGATCAGCCCCAGCATTTT. Its translation is CASRGADQPQHF. Full variable domain (remainder filled in from reference TRBV2 and TRBJ1-5): EPEVTQTPSHQVTQMGQEVILRCVPISNHLYFYWYRQILGQKVEFLVSFYNNEISEKSEIFDDQFSVERPDGSNFTLKIRSTKLEDSAMYFCASRGADQPQHFGDGTRLSIL.

V is TRBV30 and J is TRBJ1-5; maybe TRBD1 (5 bases). Germline V gene data show CDR1 as GTSNPN and CDR2 as SVGIG (reference sequence). The CDR3 runs to 14 residues. Trimming took 1 base from V and 5 from J, leaving 12 bases between them. The CDR3 DNA follows: TGTGCCTGGAGTGCCGGAAGGGGAGATCAGCCCCAGCATTTT. This sequence encodes CAWSAGRGDQPQHF.

The chain is built from TRBV28 and TRBJ2-4, with D possibly being TRBD1 or TRBD2 (6 bases each). Germline CDR1 reads MDHEN; CDR2 reads SYDVKM. This CDR3 region has 15 residues. V was shortened by 6 bases and J by 0 bases, with 12 bases between the two germline ends. The CDR3 here is CASSPGGTAKNIQYF. Written as DNA, the CDR3 is TGTGCCAGCAGCCCCGGGGGCACAGCCAAAAACATTCAGTACTTC.

The V call is TRBV2, the J call TRBJ1-2; D possibly corresponds to TRBD1 (6 bases). Germline CDR1 SNHLY, CDR2 FYNNEI. V was shortened by 10 bases and J by 1 base, with 16 bases between the two germline ends. The CDR3 runs to 14 residues. CDR3 protein: CATPVGAHNYGYTF. Here the CDR3 DNA reads TGTGCCACCCCTGTGGGGGCCCATAACTATGGCTACACCTTC.

This clone was seen a single time. The J gene is TRBJ2-7, the V gene TRBV5-5; D unclear. The germline CDR1 and CDR2 sequences are SGHKS and YYEKEE (reference sequence). V was trimmed by 2 bases and J by 0 bases, leaving 12 bases between them. The CDR3 covers 15 residues. The CDR3 is CASSFMMGSSYEQYF. CDR3 DNA sequence: TGTGCCAGCAGCTTCATGATGGGAAGCTCCTACGAGCAGTACTTC.

The chain joins TRBV7-9 to TRBJ2-1; 9 nucleotides match TRBD2. CDR1 is SEHNR, CDR2 FQNEAQ, per germline (reference sequence). This CDR3 comprises 15 residues. After removal of 1 base from V and 5 bases from J, the junction contained 3 bases not matched to a gene. The CDR3 reads CASSLGASGDNEQFF. CDR3 in DNA: TGTGCCAGCAGCTTAGGGGCTAGCGGGGACAATGAGCAGTTCTTC.